Following are 16 T cell receptor beta chains from one sample sequenced in a study of CD8+CD57+ T cells in acquired aplastic anemia. Selection for sequencing was limited to patients who had shown CD8+CD57+ cell expansion by flow cytometry. Investigators profiled TCR beta VDJ and CDR3 from genomic DNA template. TCRdb redid the calling of the reads with MiXCR, one entry per CDR3 protein. The repertoire consists of some 200,000 distinct CDR3 sequences, with nearly 50% occurring once and the leading ten covering over 7.5%. The sample comprised sorted CD4+, CD8+, or CD8+CD57+ T cells (not recorded which) from PBMCs. The receptors were sampled from a human donor with aplastic anemia.

This clonotype was seen more than once but under ten times. The chain employs TRBV2 and TRBJ2-7; 7 nucleotides match TRBD1. Germline V gene lookup returns CDR1 SNHLY and CDR2 FYNNEI. With V trimmed by 9 bases and J by 3 bases, 8 bases remained unmatched. The CDR3 consists of 13 residues. The CDR3 nucleotides read TGTGCCAGAGGACGGGGACAGCTCTACGAGCAGTACTTC. Translated: CARGRGQLYEQYF.

The CDR3 DNA sequence: TGTGCCAGCAGGCCAGGGTACTCTGGAAACACCATATATTTT. It translates to CASRPGYSGNTIYF. The rearrangement links TRBV6-1 to TRBJ1-3; possible D gene TRBD1, 5 bases. This CDR3 is built from 14 residues. V lost 6 bases and J lost 0, with 9 bases in between. Germline CDR1 MNHNS, CDR2 SASEGT.

V usage is TRBV29-1 and J usage is TRBJ2-1; TRBD1 might be the D (6 bases). Germline assignment: CDR1 SQVTM and CDR2 ANQGSEA. The CDR3 has 14 residues. V was cut by 4 bases and J by 6 bases, with 16 bases left in between. The CDR3 DNA reads as TGCAGCGTTGGTGACAGGTTATCTATCAATGAGCAGTTCTTC. Protein sequence: CSVGDRLSINEQFF.

The sample holds many counts of this clonotype. V is TRBV6-1 and J is TRBJ1-5; tentatively, D is TRBD1 (5 bases). This CDR3 contains 14 residues. V was trimmed by 6 bases and J by 2 bases, leaving 11 bases between them. CDR1 is MNHNS and CDR2 is SASEGT in the germline V gene. The CDR3 loop is CASRPETGNQPQHF. For the CDR3, the DNA is TGTGCCAGCAGACCAGAGACAGGCAATCAGCCCCAGCATTTT.

The gene calls are TRBV7-3 and TRBJ2-3; 12 nucleotides match TRBD2. V was pared by 5 bases and J by 6 bases, with 9 bases of the junction left unmatched. The CDR3 extends over 16 amino acids. Looked up from germline, CDR1 is SGHTA and CDR2 is FQGTGA. The CDR3 loop is CASSPSGGADGDTQYF. The DNA for the CDR3 is TGTGCCAGCAGCCCTAGCGGGGGGGCCGATGGCGATACGCAGTATTTT.

The rearrangement joins TRBV7-8 to TRBJ2-5, with TRBD1 matching over 9 bases. This CDR3 comprises 13 residues. With V trimmed by 5 bases and J by 5 bases, 3 bases remained unmatched. The germline V gene encodes CDR1 SGHVS and CDR2 FQNEAQ. The CDR3 loop is CASSRTGVETQYF. CDR3 nucleotide sequence: TGTGCCAGCAGCAGGACAGGGGTGGAGACCCAGTACTTC.

Many counts were recorded for this clonotype. V is TRBV5-4 and J is TRBJ2-7, with 8 bases matching TRBD2. Trimming cost V 0 bases and J 7 bases; bases outside gene matches: 9. Germline assignment: CDR1 SGHNT and CDR2 YYREEE (reference sequence). The CDR3 runs to 15 residues. This CDR3 reads CASSLDGRAGGEQYF. CDR3 in DNA: TGTGCCAGCAGCTTGGACGGGAGGGCCGGAGGGGAGCAGTACTTC.

The sample holds one count of this clonotype. The chain combines TRBV10-1 with TRBJ1-6; unclear D gene. Germline loops: CDR1 WNHNN, CDR2 SYGVQD (reference sequence). Trimming stripped 7 bases from V and 0 bases from J, with 7 bases between. The CDR3 totals 14 residues. Here the CDR3 DNA reads TGCGCCAGCAAATACCTCTCCTATAATTCACCCCTCCACTTT. Encoded protein: CASKYLSYNSPLHF.

The chain recombines TRBV24-1 with TRBJ1-2, with D unresolved. V dropped 10 bases and J dropped 5 bases, with 13 bases sitting between them. The CDR3 contains 12 residues. Germline CDR1 reads KGHDR; CDR2 reads SFDVKD. CDR3 protein: CATSPGGYGYTF. CDR3 nucleotide sequence: TGTGCCACGAGCCCAGGAGGTTATGGCTACACCTTC.

This clonotype was observed many times. This chain uses TRBV11-3 with TRBJ2-3; D gene ambiguous. CDR1 and CDR2 from the germline V gene are SGHNT and YENEEA. Trimming stripped 1 base from V and 1 base from J, with 6 bases between. The CDR3 has 14 amino acids. CDR3: CASSLVVGTDTQYF. The DNA for the CDR3 is TGTGCCAGCAGCTTAGTTGTGGGCACAGATACGCAGTATTTT. The full variable domain, its missing parts supplied by reference TRBV11-3 and TRBJ2-3, is EAGVVQSPRYKIIEKKQPVAFWCNPISGHNTLYWYLQNLGQGPELLIRYENEEAVDDSQLPKDRFSAERLKGVDSTLKIQPAELGDSAVYLCASSLVVGTDTQYFGPGTRLTVL.

This clonotype was observed a single time. The chain links TRBV7-2 to TRBJ2-2; TRBD1 might be the D (6 bases). V dropped 0 bases and J dropped 0 bases, with 14 bases sitting between them. CDR3 length: 18 amino acids. Germline lookup yields CDR1 SGHTA and CDR2 FQGNSA. The CDR3 reads CASSLARGGRANTGELFF. CDR3 bases: TGTGCCAGCAGCTTAGCCCGAGGGGGACGCGCGAACACCGGGGAGCTGTTTTTT.

This clonotype was seen many times. The chain recombines TRBV7-8 with TRBJ1-1, with D possibly matching TRBD1 (6 bases). The ends were cut back, 4 bases at V and 6 bases at J, with 21 bases in the middle. Germline lookup yields CDR1 SGHVS and CDR2 FQNEAQ. This CDR3 spans 16 amino acids. The CDR3 is CASSWNGGADGAEAFF. The CDR3 bases are TGTGCCAGCAGCTGGAATGGGGGGGCCGACGGGGCTGAAGCTTTCTTT.

This clonotype was counted at least ten times. The J gene is TRBJ1-1, the V gene TRBV19; 7 bases align to TRBD1. Germline V gene lookup returns CDR1 LNHDA and CDR2 SQIVND (reference sequence). This CDR3 has 16 residues. V trimming: 6 bases; J trimming: 0 bases; junction bases outside the gene matches: 10. The CDR3 DNA follows: TGTGCCAGTAGCCTAAGGACAGGCCGCATGAACACTGAAGCTTTCTTT. Its protein product is CASSLRTGRMNTEAFF. Drawing the rest from reference TRBV19 and TRBJ1-1, the complete variable domain is DGGITQSPKYLFRKEGQNVTLSCEQNLNHDAMYWYRQDPGQGLRLIYYSQIVNDFQKGDIAEGYSVSREKKESFPLTVTSAQKNPTAFYLCASSLRTGRMNTEAFFGQGTRLTVV.

The V and J genes are TRBV5-8 and TRBJ2-5; 7 positions match TRBD2. The CDR3 sequence is 15 residues long. Per germline, CDR1 SGHTS and CDR2 YDEGEE. Germline trimming cut 4 bases from V and 2 bases from J; bases unmatched to any gene: 8. For the CDR3, the DNA is TGTGCCAGCAGCGGGGCGGGAGTTCGGCAAGAGACCCAGTACTTC. Residues: CASSGAGVRQETQYF.

This chain uses TRBV19 with TRBJ2-3; 7 positions agree with TRBD2. CDR1 is LNHDA, CDR2 SQIVND, per germline (reference sequence). The CDR3 consists of 14 residues. The junction had 4 bases not matched to a gene; V was cut back by 3 bases and J by 4 bases. CDR3 sequence reads: CASSMSGGPDTQYF. CDR3 bases: TGTGCCAGTAGTATGTCGGGGGGACCAGATACGCAGTATTTT.

The sample holds many counts of this clonotype. The chain employs TRBV10-3 and TRBJ1-5; a weak D match, TRBD1 (5 bases). The CDR3 is 15 amino acids. Trimming took off 2 bases at V and 3 bases at J, with 11 bases between the two ends. Germline CDR1 ENHRY, CDR2 SYGVKD. The CDR3 DNA follows: TGTGCCATCAGTGAGGCAGGGACCTTCAATCAGCCCCAGCATTTT. Translating it yields CAISEAGTFNQPQHF.